Each of the 17 T cell receptor beta chains below was sequenced from the same sample in a study of tissue T cells after allogeneic stem cell transplantation (dated by TCRdb to about 2022). Libraries were built with the immunoSEQ multiplex PCR assay. Held by TCRdb, this immuneACCESS table contains in-frame sequences only and omits some clones. Under half of the omission traces to an unresolved V gene where checked; the cause of the rest is unknown. The sample data list about 2,200 clones, and about three fifths of these were observed just once. Together, the top ten hold under 30% of the sample. The sample's time point label, decoded: mouse harvest day 7 after allogeneic transplant. Each mouse graft, delivered by tail vein injection, combined 10^6 splenic CD5+ T cells with 10^7 T-cell-depleted bone marrow cells. Sequencing input: spleen. These receptors were taken from a female BALB/c mouse given C57BL/6 T cells with graft-versus-host disease after an allogeneic hematopoietic cell transplant.

This clone was observed once. The gene names here belong to mouse. Incomplete CDR3 DNA: TGTGCCAGCAGTCTGTCCCGGACAGTACAAGACACCCAGTAC. As protein: CASSLSRTVQDTQY. The whole CDR3 region reads CASSLSRTVQDTQYF. The chain carries TRBV26 and TRBJ2-5; possibly TRBD1 for D (6 bases). The read falls 1 residue short of the CDR3 end, and the missing part is taken from the germline J gene. Deletions cut 0 bases from V and 3 bases from J, with 10 bases between. The CDR3 spans 15 residues. Germline CDR1 reads KGHPV; CDR2 reads FQNQEV (reference sequence). Supplemented by reference TRBV26 and TRBJ2-5, the full variable domain reads NSKVIQTPRYLVKGQGQKAKMRCIPEKGHPVVFWYQQNKNNEFKFLINFQNQEVLQQIDMTEKRFSAECPSNSPCSLEIQSSEAGDSALYLCASSLSRTVQDTQYFGPGTRLLVL.

Note on this clone: The germline and genes are mouse ones. The CDR3 is cut off 1 residue early in the read; its end comes from the germline J gene. The genes are TRBV2 and TRBJ2-7; 12 bases align to TRBD2. Trimming took 1 base from V and 4 from J; bases not matched to a gene: 2. The CDR3 consists of 15 residues. Germline CDR1 reads LGHNA; CDR2 reads YSYQKL. The CDR3 DNA, read in part, is TGTGCCAGCAGCCAAGCGGACTGGGGGGGTTATGAACAGTAC. Amino acids: CASSQADWGGYEQY. The full CDR3 protein is CASSQADWGGYEQYF.

Details on this clone: The genes and germline here are from mouse. The read comes to an end 1 residue before the CDR3 does, leaving the germline J gene to fill in the end. The V gene is TRBV13-1, the J gene TRBJ2-1; 8 nucleotides match TRBD2. The V segment lost 2 bases and the J segment 3 bases; nucleotides outside the gene matches: 1. The germline V gene encodes CDR1 NSHNY and CDR2 SYGAGN. CDR3 size: 14 residues. The CDR3 is CASSETGGYAEQFF. The CDR3 bases that were read are TGTGCCAGCAGTGAAACTGGGGGCTATGCTGAGCAGTTC.

A note on this clone: Germline and genes here are mouse. The CDR3 end falls 1 residue outside the read, so it is completed with the germline J gene. The chain joins TRBV26 to TRBJ2-1; TRBD1 is a possible D gene (6 bases). V lost 6 bases to trimming and J lost 3 bases, with 9 bases between them. CDR3 length: 13 amino acids. Germline CDR1 KGHPV, CDR2 FQNQEV (reference sequence). This CDR3 reads CASSRDIYAEQFF. The DNA read from the CDR3 is TGTGCCAGCAGCCGGGACATCTATGCTGAGCAGTTC.

Points on this clone: Mouse germline and gene names are used. The read terminates 1 residue ahead of where the CDR3 ends, so the germline J gene completes it. The chain is built from TRBV13-1 and TRBJ2-5, with a weak D call TRBD2 (5 bases). V shed 9 bases and J shed 1 base, with 9 bases lying between them. Germline V lookup: CDR1 NSHNY, CDR2 SYGAGN. There are 12 residues in the CDR3. The covered CDR3 bases are TGTGCCATCCACTGGTACCAAGACACCCAGTAC. Residues: CAIHWYQDTQY. The entire CDR3 protein is CAIHWYQDTQYF.

As to this clone: Gene names are the mouse ones. Read data end 1 residue before the CDR3 end; the end is taken from the germline J gene. The chain is built from TRBV13-1 and TRBJ2-5; 10 bases map to TRBD1. Germline CDR1 and CDR2: NSHNY and SYGAGN. The V gene end was trimmed by 3 bases and the J gene end by 7 bases; junction bases not matched to a gene: 2. This CDR3 region has 13 residues. The CDR3 region is CASSGQGANTQYF. CDR3 DNA (partial): TGTGCCAGCAGTGGACAGGGGGCGAACACCCAGTAC.

By its share, this clone is large (0.1 to 1%). Gene names are the mouse ones. The DNA ends 1 residue before the CDR3 does, and the rest of the CDR3 is filled in from the germline J gene. The rearrangement links TRBV19 to TRBJ2-1, with TRBD2 identical over 10 bases. Germline CDR1 reads FNHDT; CDR2 reads SITEND (reference sequence). With 4 bases clipped from V and 1 base from J, the junction kept 5 bases outside the gene matches. The CDR3 is 16 residues long. CDR3 sequence reads: CASSSGTGANYAEQFF. The sequenced CDR3 bases are TGTGCCAGCAGTTCCGGGACTGGGGCCAACTATGCTGAGCAGTTC.

On this clone: Sequence at one end of the junction differs from germline and may be a read error. Germline and genes: mouse. The read comes to an end 1 residue before the CDR3 does, leaving the germline J gene to fill in the end. The chain employs TRBV13-1 and TRBJ2-7; 12 positions agree with TRBD2. There are 15 residues in the CDR3. Germline CDR1 NSHNY, CDR2 SYGAGN. The CDR3 DNA, read in part, is TGTGCCAGCGGTGAGACCGGGACTGGGGGGCGTGAACAGTAC. Residues: CASGETGTGGREQY. The CDR3, in full, reads CASGETGTGGREQYF.

Regarding this clone: Gene and germline names: mouse. The sequenced fragment ends 1 residue before the CDR3 boundary, so the rest is inferred from the germline J gene. This chain joins TRBV16 and TRBJ2-5, with 13 bases identical to TRBD2. V was pared by 1 base and J by 6 bases, with 4 bases of the junction left unmatched. CDR1 and CDR2 from the germline V gene are SGHSA and FRNQAP. The CDR3 contains 16 residues. CDR3 sequence reads: CASSLGTGGALDTQYF. Partial CDR3 DNA: TGTGCAAGCAGCTTAGGGACTGGGGGGGCGTTGGACACCCAGTAC.

The table lists this clone with a few counts. Mouse germline and gene names are used. The observed sequence ends 1 residue before the CDR3 terminus, with the missing tail filled in from the germline J gene. V and J are TRBV19 and TRBJ2-7; D is unclear. CDR3 length: 14 amino acids. Between the trimmed V and J ends, which lost 0 bases and 0 bases, there was a span of 7 bases. Germline CDR1 FNHDT, CDR2 SITEND (reference sequence). The CDR3 sequence: CASSIGDGSYEQYF. CDR3 DNA (partial): TGTGCCAGCAGTATAGGGGATGGCTCCTATGAACAGTAC. The full variable domain, completed using reference TRBV19 and TRBJ2-7, is GGIITQTPKFLIGQEGQKLTLKCQQNFNHDTMYWYRQDSGKGLRLIYYSITENDLQKGDLSEGYDASREKKSSFSLTVTSAQKNEMAVFLCASSIGDGSYEQYFGPGTRLTVL.

This clone is large (0.1 to 1%) in the sample. Mouse names are used for the genes. The read terminates 1 residue before the CDR3 end, so the remaining end is supplied by the germline J gene. The chain uses TRBV13-2 and TRBJ2-7, with TRBD2 matching over 12 bases. V lost 2 bases, J lost 6 bases, and 6 bases stayed unmatched. CDR3 length equals 15 residues. Germline V gene sequence: CDR1 NNHNN, CDR2 SYGAGS (reference sequence). The CDR3 spells CASGETGTGGREQYF. Incomplete CDR3 DNA: TGTGCCAGCGGTGAGACCGGGACTGGGGGGCGTGAACAGTAC.

As concerns this clone: Mouse germline and gene names are used. CDR3 DNA (partial): TGCACCTGCAAACTGGGGGTCTATGCTGAGCAGTTC. Its protein product is CTCKLGVYAEQF. The full-length CDR3 reads as CTCKLGVYAEQFF. The genes are TRBV1 and TRBJ2-1; 8 nucleotides line up with TRBD2. The read terminates 1 residue ahead of where the CDR3 ends, so the germline J gene completes it. This CDR3 has 13 residues. CDR1 and CDR2 from the germline V gene are NSQYPW and LRSPGD (reference sequence). The V gene end was trimmed by 7 bases and the J gene end by 3 bases; junction bases not matched to a gene: 2.

This clone was seen a handful of times. Mouse gene names apply. The CDR3 end lies 1 residue beyond the end of the read and is filled in from the germline J gene. The rearrangement uses TRBV14 and TRBJ1-4; perhaps TRBD1 as D (5 bases). CDR1 and CDR2 from the germline V gene are SGHDT and FRDEAV. V lost 4 bases to trimming and J lost 4 bases, with 5 bases between them. CDR3 length equals 12 residues. The CDR3 sequence is CASSDSNERLFF. CDR3 bases read: TGTGCCAGCAGTGACAGCAACGAAAGATTATTT.

Points on this clone: The listed genes are named as in mouse. The CDR3 bases that were read are TGTGCCAGCAGTCTGGGGTTTAACCAAGACACCCAGTAC. Protein product: CASSLGFNQDTQY. The complete CDR3 reads CASSLGFNQDTQYF. The chain uses TRBV13-1 and TRBJ2-5; TRBD2 is a possible D gene (6 bases). The read is 1 residue too short to cover the CDR3 end, so that end is filled in from the germline J gene. Germline V gives CDR1 NSHNY, CDR2 SYGAGN. This CDR3 comprises 14 residues. Trimming shortened V by 4 bases and J by 0 bases, and 9 bases separated the two germline ends.

With regard to this clone: Gene names denote mouse genes. The read is 1 residue too short to cover the CDR3 end, so that end is filled in from the germline J gene. The chain uses TRBV26 and TRBJ2-1; D is tentatively TRBD1 or TRBD2 (5 bases each). The CDR3 totals 13 residues. The V end was cut by 6 bases, the J end by 1 base, with 7 bases between. Germline-derived CDR1 and CDR2 are KGHPV and FQNQEV (reference sequence). The DNA read from the CDR3 is TGTGCCAGCAGCCGGGACAACTATGCTGAGCAGTTC. Translation: CASSRDNYAEQF. The CDR3, in full, reads CASSRDNYAEQFF.

Of note for this clone: Gene names are mouse gene names. The read ends 1 residue early relative to the CDR3; the germline J gene fills the gap. The chain carries TRBV20 and TRBJ2-3; 7 positions match TRBD2. This CDR3 is 15 amino acids long. V shed 3 bases, J shed 0 bases, and the junction held 6 bases outside the gene matches. Germline V gives CDR1 GFQATS, CDR2 STVNSAI. This CDR3 is CGARLGSSSAETLYF. The CDR3 bases that were read are TGTGGTGCTAGACTGGGGTCTTCTAGTGCAGAAACGCTGTAT.

About this clone itself: Gene names refer to mouse genes. The CDR3 is cut off 1 residue early in the read; its end comes from the germline J gene. The J gene is TRBJ2-5, the V gene TRBV23; the tabulated D call, TRBD1, remains unverified against the DNA. Per germline, CDR1 KGHTA and CDR2 FQNQQP. The CDR3 sequence is 12 residues long. CDR3 in amino acids: CSSNSNQDTQYF. CDR3 DNA (partial): TGCTCCAGCAACAGTAACCAAGACACCCAGTAC.